This T cell receptor (beta chain) is drawn from a study of PD-L1 blockade in urothelial cancer. Study details: Most patients, about 90% of the roughly 29, were males with bladder-origin cancer. Blood underwent analysis 3 weeks (second dose) and 6 weeks after treatment began.

The CDR3 totals 13 residues. The germline gives CDR1 SGHTS, CDR2 YDEGEE. Trimming shortened V by 4 bases and J by 4 bases, and 11 bases separated the two germline ends. Profiled with immunoSEQ multiplex PCR; TCRdb holds only in-frame clones, not every one. The sample carries some 77,000 clones, approximately 90% recorded once. Material: PBMCs, obtained around atezolizumab (anti-PD-L1) treatment. The receptor was isolated from a woman aged 70-85 years with urothelial cancer. The chain joins TRBV5-8 to TRBJ2-5; D might be TRBD2 (5 bases). The CDR3 DNA reads TGTGCCAGCAGCATTCTAGCTGGAGAGACCCAGTACTTC. Protein product: CASSILAGETQYF.